This entry concerns a single TCR beta chain. Its antigen is not identified. The protocol was immunoSEQ multiplex PCR, while the TCRdb copy is restricted to in-frame clones and leaves out a portion. The data hold some 76,000 clones, with about 80% observed a single time. V was pared by 6 bases and J by 3 bases, with 9 bases between. CDR1 and CDR2 (germline): MNHEY, SVGAGI. The CDR3 covers 13 residues. This record belongs to a study of OX40 agonist ivuxolimab in advanced cancers. Study outcomes and limitations: Blood T cells, both CD4+ and CD8+, expanded clonally by week 6 at 0.1 to 3.0 mg/kg.

The chain links TRBV6-5 to TRBJ2-1; perhaps TRBD1 as D (6 bases). This material consisted of CD4+ or CD8+ T cells sorted from blood, taken in a trial of the OX40 agonist ivuxolimab. This clonotype was sampled from an adult with an advanced solid tumor such as melanoma, head and neck, liver or kidney cancer. DNA for the CDR3: TGTGCCAGCAGGCAGGGGAACTACAATGAGCAGTTCTTC. Amino acid sequence: CASRQGNYNEQFF.